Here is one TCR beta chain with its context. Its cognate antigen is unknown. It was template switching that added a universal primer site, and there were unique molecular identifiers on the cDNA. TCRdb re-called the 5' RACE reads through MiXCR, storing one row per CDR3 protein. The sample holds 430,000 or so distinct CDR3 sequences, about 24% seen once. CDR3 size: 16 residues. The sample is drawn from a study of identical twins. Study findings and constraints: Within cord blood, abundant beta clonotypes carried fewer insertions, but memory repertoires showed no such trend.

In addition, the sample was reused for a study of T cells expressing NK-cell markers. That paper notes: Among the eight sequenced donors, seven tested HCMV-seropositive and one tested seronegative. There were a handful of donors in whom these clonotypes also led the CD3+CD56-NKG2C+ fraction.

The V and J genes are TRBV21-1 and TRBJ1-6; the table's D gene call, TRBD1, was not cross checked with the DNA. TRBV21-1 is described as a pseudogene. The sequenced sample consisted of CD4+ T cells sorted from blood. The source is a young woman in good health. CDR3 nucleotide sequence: TGTGCCAGCAGCAAAGTGGGGGGCAAGTATAATTCACCCCTCCACTTT. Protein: CASSKVGGKYNSPLHF.